This T cell receptor (beta chain) was documented in a study of beta chain features in type 1 diabetes. Study outcomes and limitations: Cells carrying high TCR expression could end up over-represented when cDNA is sequenced. People with Type 1 diabetes carried modestly yet significantly shorter TCRB CDR3s in all four CD4+ subsets.

Of the isolated RNA, all was reverse transcribed, and so the sequenced material was expressed TCRB transcripts. Method: immunoSEQ multiplex PCR; TCRdb's copy keeps in-frame clones and lacks some. The sample carries about 210,000 clones, 11% recorded once. Comment on this clone: The target antigen is unknown.

The CDR3 is 15 residues long. The J segment lost 4 bases and the V segment lost 6 bases, leaving 7 bases of the junction unmatched. Per the germline V gene, CDR1 is MDHEN and CDR2 is SYDVKM. Sequencing input: central memory CD4+ T cells from blood. This clonotype was obtained from a young man in good health. The rearrangement joins TRBV28 to TRBJ2-5, with TRBD2 identical over 11 bases. As DNA, the CDR3 is TGTGCCAGCAGCAAACGGACTAGCGGGCTAGAGACCCAGTACTTC. Protein product: CASSKRTSGLETQYF.